These 20 T cell receptor beta chains were sequenced from one sample in a study of blood T cells in healthy people across ages. Then a second PCR, running about 6 to 12 cycles, was carried out with a sample-barcoded 5' primer and a J-beta primer mix. TCRdb reprocessed the 5' RACE reads with MiXCR, giving one entry per CDR3 protein. The data hold about 1,400,000 distinct CDR3 sequences, with 42% observed a single time. The source material was blood. These receptor sequences come from a woman under 30 in good health.

With regard to this clonotype: A junction boundary mismatches the germline segment, possibly from a read error. This rearrangement joins TRBV5-4 to TRBJ2-3; 8 nucleotides agree with TRBD2. The V gene's germline CDR1 is SGHNT and CDR2 YYREEE (reference sequence). CDR3 length: 23 residues. CDR3 DNA sequence: TGTGCCAGCAGCTTGGTGGCGGGTGGGGCTAGCGGGCGCTCGAGTATCCGCACGGATACGCAGTATTTT. This codes for CASSLVAGGASGRSSIRTDTQYF.

The table lists this clonotype with a few counts. The chain couples TRBV5-1 to TRBJ2-1, with 13 positions matching TRBD2. Germline V gives CDR1 SGHRS, CDR2 YFSETQ. J was trimmed by 3 bases and V by 2 bases; bases with no gene match: 5. The CDR3 has 17 amino acids. CDR3 protein: CASSFNGLAGVYNEQFF. CDR3 bases: TGCGCCAGCAGCTTCAACGGACTAGCGGGAGTCTACAATGAGCAGTTCTTC.

The genes are TRBV7-8 and TRBJ2-3; perhaps TRBD1 as D (6 bases). V gave up 5 bases and J gave up 3 bases, with 18 bases separating them. This CDR3 is built from 16 residues. Germline lookup yields CDR1 SGHVS and CDR2 FQNEAQ. The CDR3 loop is CASSPRGGRSTDTQYF. The CDR3 nucleotides are TGTGCCAGCAGCCCCAGAGGGGGAAGGAGTACAGATACGCAGTATTTT.

This chain uses TRBV6-5 with TRBJ1-6; D is unclear. This CDR3 spans 16 amino acids. The germline gives CDR1 MNHEY, CDR2 SVGAGI. Trimming removed 2 bases at V and 0 bases at J, with 8 bases between. The DNA of the CDR3 is TGTGCCAGCAGTTACGCACTGAGCTCCTATAATTCACCCCTCCACTTT. It codes for CASSYALSSYNSPLHF.

The chain carries TRBV6-1 and TRBJ2-7, with D possibly TRBD2 on 6 matching bases. V lost 2 bases to trimming and J lost 2 bases, with 7 bases between them. The V gene's germline CDR1 is MNHNS and CDR2 SASEGT. This CDR3 spans 13 amino acids. CDR3: CASSERLAYEQYF. The CDR3 coding sequence is TGTGCCAGCAGTGAACGACTAGCCTACGAGCAGTACTTC.

The J gene is TRBJ2-5, the V gene TRBV14; 8 bases line up with TRBD1. CDR1 and CDR2 from the germline V gene are SGHDN and FVKESK. V trimming: 4 bases; J trimming: 5 bases; junction bases outside the gene matches: 6. This CDR3 has 14 amino acids. Written as DNA, the CDR3 is TGTGCCAGCAGCCTAAATACAGGGGGTGAGACCCAGTACTTC. This translates into CASSLNTGGETQYF.

The chain has TRBV5-1 and TRBJ2-7; D perhaps matches TRBD1 (5 bases). The V gene's germline CDR1 is SGHRS and CDR2 YFSETQ. V lost 3 bases and J 7 bases, leaving 14 bases between the germline ends. The length of the CDR3 is 13 residues. The DNA of the CDR3 is TGCGCCAGCAGCTGGGGCCCATACAATGAGCAGTACTTC. It translates to CASSWGPYNEQYF.

CDR3 DNA sequence: TGCAGTGCTAGTTGGGGAAAAGAGACCCAGTACTTC. Translation gives CSASWGKETQYF. This sequence joins TRBV20-1 and TRBJ2-5; D not resolved. CDR3 length: 12 residues. The germline V gene encodes CDR1 DFQATT and CDR2 SNEGSKA (reference sequence). Trimming shortened V by 3 bases and J by 3 bases, and 8 bases separated the two germline ends.

This clonotype was recorded a few times. The rearrangement uses TRBV7-2 and TRBJ1-2; TRBD1 is a possible D gene (5 bases). The ends were cut back, 3 bases at V and 8 bases at J, with 16 bases in the middle. Germline loops: CDR1 SGHTA, CDR2 FQGNSA. The CDR3 has 14 residues. CDR3 in amino acids: CASSFWDGSGGYTF. In DNA, the CDR3 is TGTGCCAGCAGCTTTTGGGACGGCTCAGGGGGCTACACCTTC.

The chain couples TRBV7-9 to TRBJ2-1; 9 bases map to TRBD1. V was pared by 0 bases and J by 8 bases, with 8 bases of the junction left unmatched. CDR3 length equals 16 residues. Germline values: CDR1 SEHNR, CDR2 FQNEAQ (reference sequence). The CDR3 spells CASSLAVQGAQDEQFF. CDR3 DNA: TGTGCCAGCAGCTTAGCGGTACAGGGGGCGCAGGATGAGCAGTTCTTC.

This chain joins TRBV4-1 and TRBJ2-6; D is undetermined. The ends were cut back, 0 bases at V and 2 bases at J, with 8 bases in the middle. CDR1 and CDR2 (germline): MGHRA, YSYEKL. The CDR3 extends over 16 amino acids. CDR3 coding DNA: TGCGCCAGCAGCCAAGAACAGTCCCCTGGGGCCAACGTCCTGACTTTC. Its protein is CASSQEQSPGANVLTF.

This chain uses TRBV7-9 with TRBJ1-1; 7 nucleotides line up with TRBD1. V lost 5 bases to trimming and J lost 10 bases; unmatched junction nucleotides: 13. The CDR3 extends over 14 amino acids. The germline CDR1 and CDR2 sequences are SEHNR and FQNEAQ (reference sequence). CDR3 in DNA: TGTGCCAGCAGCCGCCGCGACAGGGCGCCTTCAGCTTTCTTT. Residues: CASSRRDRAPSAFF. Full variable domain (missing parts from reference TRBV7-9 and TRBJ1-1): DTGVSQNPRHKITKRGQNVTFRCDPISEHNRLYWYRQTLGQGPEFLTYFQNEAQLEKSRLLSDRFSAERPKGSFSTLEIQRTEQGDSAMYLCASSRRDRAPSAFFGQGTRLTVV.

The chain couples TRBV12-3 or TRBV12-4 to TRBJ2-1; 10 bases align to TRBD2. J lost 8 bases, V lost 6 bases, and 13 bases had no gene match. The CDR3 has 16 residues. The CDR3 DNA follows: TGTGCCAGCAGCGAGGGTCAGAGCGGGAGGGTCCATGAGCAGTTCTTC. Translating it yields CASSEGQSGRVHEQFF.

The CDR3 coding sequence is TGCGCCAGCAGCTCTACAGGGTGGGGCACAGATACGCAGTATTTT. Protein product: CASSSTGWGTDTQYF. The chain is built from TRBV5-1 and TRBJ2-3; D is possibly TRBD1 (6 bases). Germline CDR1 reads SGHRS; CDR2 reads YFSETQ. This CDR3 region has 15 residues. Between the trimmed V and J ends, which lost 3 bases and 1 base, there was a span of 12 bases.

About this clonotype: A read error may produce the germline difference seen at one junction end. The chain carries TRBV7-2 and TRBJ2-3, with D possibly matching TRBD1 (5 bases). The CDR3 runs to 14 residues. The germline gives CDR1 SGHTA, CDR2 FQGNSA. The CDR3 loop reads CASRQGRSTDAQYF. In nucleotides, the CDR3 is TGTGCCAGCAGGCAGGGCAGAAGCACAGATGCGCAGTATTTT.

The V call is TRBV20-1, the J call TRBJ2-7; a weak D match, TRBD2 (6 bases). The CDR3 is made up of 13 amino acids. Germline CDR1 and CDR2: DFQATT and SNEGSKA (reference sequence). V was trimmed by 2 bases and J by 4 bases, leaving 12 bases between them. The CDR3 region is CSARHPGEYEQYF. The CDR3 DNA is TGCAGTGCTAGACACCCGGGGGAATACGAGCAGTACTTC.

J is TRBJ2-5 and V is TRBV12-3 or TRBV12-4; the D call may be TRBD1 or TRBD2 (5 bases each). There are 15 residues in the CDR3. The V gene lost 7 bases and the J gene lost 0 bases, with 15 bases spanning the gap. CDR3: CASNRDRGDQETQYF. CDR3 coding DNA: TGTGCCAGCAATAGGGACCGTGGAGACCAAGAGACCCAGTACTTC.

J is TRBJ2-4 and V is TRBV27; D is ambiguous. V was trimmed by 6 bases and J by 6 bases, leaving 12 bases between them. The germline CDR1 and CDR2 sequences are MNHEY and SMNVEV (reference sequence). This CDR3 has 13 residues. This CDR3 reads CASRDPGRNIQYF. CDR3 in DNA: TGTGCCAGCAGGGACCCGGGCAGAAACATTCAGTACTTC.

This clonotype occurred a few times. The CDR3 region is CASSPQRNSGANVLTF. The DNA of the CDR3 is TGTGCCAGCTCACCGCAACGGAACTCTGGGGCCAACGTCCTGACTTTC. The V call is TRBV18, the J call TRBJ2-6, with no clear D. Germline lookup yields CDR1 KGHSH and CDR2 LQKENI. The V gene lost 3 bases and the J gene lost 0 bases, with 9 bases spanning the gap. This CDR3 has 16 amino acids.

The chain has TRBV2 and TRBJ1-5; D may be TRBD1 (5 bases). The V end was cut by 7 bases, the J end by 4 bases, with 11 bases between. The CDR3 consists of 13 residues. Looked up from germline, CDR1 is SNHLY and CDR2 is FYNNEI. CDR3: CASTVGGNQPQHF. CDR3 coding DNA: TGTGCCAGCACAGTCGGGGGTAATCAGCCCCAGCATTTT.